The 10 T cell receptor beta chains given below trace back to one sample, sequenced in a study of PD-L1 blockade in urothelial cancer. Libraries were prepared by immunoSEQ multiplex PCR; TCRdb keeps only in-frame clonotypes and omits some of them. This table has 100,000 to 150,000 clones, roughly 82% appearing once. Time point in this sample: peripheral blood 6 weeks after treatment start. The specimen comprised PBMCs, sampled around atezolizumab (anti-PD-L1) treatment. These receptors were obtained from a man aged 45-60 years with urothelial cancer.

The chain's CDR3 is CASSAHGEWVDEKLFF. In nucleotides, the CDR3 is TGTGCCAGCAGTGCCCACGGGGAATGGGTCGATGAAAAACTGTTTTTT. The chain has TRBV6-1 and TRBJ1-4, with unresolved D. Trimming cost V 4 bases and J 6 bases, with 18 bases left between them. The CDR3 is 16 residues long. Germline V lookup: CDR1 MNHNS, CDR2 SASEGT.

The gene calls are TRBV7-9 and TRBJ2-3; possible D gene TRBD2, 6 bases. Germline-derived CDR1 and CDR2 are SEHNR and FQNEAQ (reference sequence). This CDR3 is built from 14 residues. The V end lost 5 bases, the J end lost 2 bases, and 11 bases lay between the germline ends. CDR3 nucleotides: TGTGCCAGCAGCGCGGGAAAAATCACAGATACGCAGTATTTT. The encoded protein is CASSAGKITDTQYF.

This clone has more than one count but fewer than ten. The chain employs TRBV6-5 and TRBJ1-1; D might be TRBD1 (5 bases). The CDR3 consists of 14 residues. CDR1 is MNHEY and CDR2 is SVGAGI in the germline V gene. With 2 bases removed from V and 3 bases from J, the gap between germline ends came to 10 bases. This CDR3 reads CASSYQGVHTEAFF. The CDR3 DNA is TGTGCCAGCAGTTACCAAGGGGTACACACTGAAGCTTTCTTT.

V gene TRBV6-5 combines with J gene TRBJ1-1; TRBD1 agrees at 9 bases. The CDR3 is 15 amino acids. V dropped 6 bases and J dropped 4; count of bases not matched to a gene: 9. CDR1 MNHEY and CDR2 SVGAGI come from the germline V gene. The CDR3 region is CASRPAGTGTTEAFF. CDR3 nucleotide sequence: TGTGCCAGCAGACCCGCCGGGACAGGGACCACTGAAGCTTTCTTT.

This clone was recorded a few times. This chain uses TRBV9 with TRBJ2-7; TRBD2 might be the D (6 bases). The V gene's germline CDR1 is SGDLS and CDR2 YYNGEE. The CDR3 has 15 amino acids. V shed 0 bases and J shed 6 bases, with 16 bases lying between them. CDR3 protein: CASSVDGSDSIEQYF. The CDR3 DNA reads TGTGCCAGCAGCGTAGACGGGAGTGACAGTATCGAGCAGTACTTC.

The chain employs TRBV5-5 and TRBJ1-2; a weak D match, TRBD1 (6 bases). V was trimmed by 3 bases and J by 2 bases, leaving 8 bases between them. Germline values: CDR1 SGHKS, CDR2 YYEKEE (reference sequence). CDR3 size: 13 residues. The CDR3 loop is CASSSGQNYGYTF. The CDR3 DNA is TGTGCCAGCAGCTCCGGACAGAACTATGGCTACACCTTC.

The CDR3 is CASSEGQGYEQYF. In DNA form, the CDR3 reads TGTGCCAGCAGCGAGGGACAGGGTTACGAGCAGTACTTC. The rearrangement links TRBV9 to TRBJ2-7; 9 nucleotides agree with TRBD1. The germline V gene has CDR1 SGDLS and CDR2 YYNGEE. The V segment lost 3 bases and the J segment 4 bases; nucleotides outside the gene matches: 2. CDR3 size: 13 residues.

This rearrangement joins TRBV7-2 to TRBJ1-2; D is unclear. Trimming removed 0 bases at V and 7 bases at J, with 6 bases between. The CDR3 runs 12 residues. CDR1 is SGHTA, CDR2 FQGNSA, per germline. In DNA form, the CDR3 reads TGTGCCAGCAGCTTAGCTAGACTTGGCTACACCTTC. Translated, it gives CASSLARLGYTF. The variable domain in full, with the rest retrieved from reference TRBV7-2 and TRBJ1-2, is GAGVSQSPSNKVTEKGKDVELRCDPISGHTALYWYRQSLGQGLEFLIYFQGNSAPDKSGLPSDRFSAERTGGSVSTLTIQRTQQEDSAVYLCASSLARLGYTFGSGTRLTVV.

This chain uses TRBV9 with TRBJ2-1, with 11 bases matching TRBD2. With 4 bases clipped from V and 9 bases from J, the junction kept 3 bases outside the gene matches. Germline CDR1 and CDR2: SGDLS and YYNGEE. This CDR3 is built from 13 residues. CDR3 amino acids: CASSPGTSGEQFF. The CDR3 region has the DNA TGTGCCAGCAGCCCAGGGACTAGCGGTGAGCAGTTCTTC.

The rearrangement uses TRBV29-1 and TRBJ2-1; 7 positions agree with TRBD2. V lost 4 bases, J lost 6 bases, and 12 bases stayed unmatched. The length of the CDR3 is 15 residues. Germline assignment: CDR1 SQVTM and CDR2 ANQGSEA. CDR3 nucleotide sequence: TGCAGCGTTGGTGGGTCGGCTAGCGGACTCAATGAGCAGTTCTTC. Its protein is CSVGGSASGLNEQFF.